The 17 T cell receptor beta chains presented below share a single source sample, sequenced in a study of T cell responses to AZD1222 COVID-19 vaccine. Here immunoSEQ multiplex PCR was the method, and the copy in TCRdb shows in-frame clones only, minus some. The sample has 160,000 or so clones; 75% to 95% are singletons. The starting material was peripheral blood, obtained on day 0 of AZD1222 vaccination. These receptors all come from an adult in good health.

The chain links TRBV12-3 or TRBV12-4 to TRBJ1-1, with D possibly matching TRBD1 (5 bases). Trimming stripped 6 bases from V and 5 bases from J, with 13 bases between. This CDR3 has 13 residues. The CDR3 nucleotides are TGTGCCAGCAGACTACTAGGGGAAACTGAAGCTTTCTTT. Protein product: CASRLLGETEAFF.

This chain joins TRBV13 and TRBJ2-5, with D perhaps matching TRBD1 or TRBD2 (5 bases each). This CDR3 has 15 amino acids. Germline lookup yields CDR1 PRHDT and CDR2 FYEKMQ (reference sequence). Trimming removed 5 bases from V and 5 bases from J, with 18 bases in between. The CDR3 DNA reads TGTGCCAGCAGCAACACCGGGGCCCCAATGGAGACCCAGTACTTC. Its translation is CASSNTGAPMETQYF.

This chain links TRBV28 with TRBJ1-1; no clear D gene. Germline V CDR1 and CDR2: MDHEN, SYDVKM. The CDR3 has 14 residues. V gave up 5 bases and J gave up 0 bases, with 10 bases separating them. The CDR3 nucleotides read TGTGCCAGCAGTCTAGGAGTTCTGAACACTGAAGCTTTCTTT. Encoded protein: CASSLGVLNTEAFF.

V gene TRBV9 combines with J gene TRBJ2-1; 8 positions match TRBD2. The CDR3 extends over 16 amino acids. With V trimmed by 0 bases and J by 2 bases, 4 bases remained unmatched. CDR1 and CDR2 (germline): SGDLS, YYNGEE. In DNA, the CDR3 is TGTGCCAGCAGCGTAGTAGGGCGGGAGGCCTACAATGAGCAGTTCTTC. Protein: CASSVVGREAYNEQFF.

The CDR3 sequence: CASSLGYQEDYGYTF. CDR3 nucleotide sequence: TGTGCCAGCAGCTTGGGGTACCAGGAGGACTATGGCTACACCTTC. The chain recombines TRBV5-8 with TRBJ1-2; D call uncertain. Germline V gives CDR1 SGHTS, CDR2 YDEGEE. Trimming shortened V by 0 bases and J by 3 bases, and 12 bases separated the two germline ends. The CDR3 has 15 amino acids.

This clone has only one observation. The genes are TRBV28 and TRBJ1-5; TRBD1 aligns across 8 bases. After removal of 6 bases from V and 4 bases from J, the junction contained 14 bases not matched to a gene. This CDR3 is 17 amino acids long. CDR1 MDHEN and CDR2 SYDVKM come from the germline V gene. The DNA of the CDR3 is TGTGCCAGCAGACCCACAGGGGGAGGTCTCGGAAATCAGCCCCAGCATTTT. Translating gives CASRPTGGGLGNQPQHF.

The V call is TRBV7-2, the J call TRBJ1-3; unclear D gene. Germline loops: CDR1 SGHTA, CDR2 FQGNSA. Trimming removed 1 base at V and 0 bases at J, with 10 bases between. This CDR3 spans 16 amino acids. This CDR3 is CASSLVGGFSGNTIYF. The DNA for the CDR3 is TGTGCCAGCAGCTTAGTCGGCGGATTCTCTGGAAACACCATATATTTT. Combining the CDR3 with reference TRBV7-2 and TRBJ1-3 gives the whole variable domain GAGVSQSPSNKVTEKGKDVELRCDPISGHTALYWYRQSLGQGLEFLIYFQGNSAPDKSGLPSDRFSAERTGGSVSTLTIQRTQQEDSAVYLCASSLVGGFSGNTIYFGEGSWLTVV.

V and J are TRBV9 and TRBJ1-5; the D is unclear. The CDR3 extends over 14 amino acids. CDR1 is SGDLS and CDR2 is YYNGEE in the germline V gene. V dropped 5 bases and J dropped 0 bases, with 9 bases sitting between them. The CDR3 region has the DNA TGTGCCAGCAGTCCCGACTATAGCAATCAGCCCCAGCATTTT. Translated, it gives CASSPDYSNQPQHF.

The rearrangement uses TRBV3-1 (or the pseudogene TRBV3-2) and TRBJ1-1, with 8 bases fitting TRBD1. Germline V lookup: CDR1 LGHDT, CDR2 YNNKEL (reference sequence). The CDR3 is 17 amino acids. Losses at the gene ends were 1 base for V and 1 base for J; bases not matched to a gene: 8. DNA of the CDR3: TGTGCCAGCAGCCAAGTGGGGACAGGCGATTCGAACACTGAAGCTTTCTTT. Translated: CASSQVGTGDSNTEAFF.

The J gene is TRBJ1-5, the V gene TRBV7-8, with unresolved D. V was clipped by 2 bases and J by 3 bases, with 17 bases between them. Germline V gene lookup returns CDR1 SGHVS and CDR2 FQNEAQ. The CDR3 loop spans 17 amino acids. CDR3 protein: CASSLPGRRTSNQPQHF. In nucleotides, the CDR3 is TGTGCCAGCAGCTTACCTGGCCGCCGTACTTCCAATCAGCCCCAGCATTTT.

The chain uses TRBV28 and TRBJ1-4, with D perhaps matching TRBD1 (6 bases). This CDR3 region has 14 residues. V was cut by 6 bases and J by 6 bases, with 14 bases left in between. Germline V gene lookup returns CDR1 MDHEN and CDR2 SYDVKM. The CDR3 loop reads CASSPIWTDEKLFF. The CDR3 nucleotides are TGTGCCAGCAGCCCTATATGGACAGATGAAAAACTGTTTTTT. The full variable domain, in which reference TRBV28 and TRBJ1-4 provide the parts outside the CDR3, is DVKVTQSSRYLVKRTGEKVFLECVQDMDHENMFWYRQDPGLGLRLIYFSYDVKMKEKGDIPEGYSVSREKKERFSLILESASTNQTSMYLCASSPIWTDEKLFFGSGTQLSVL.

The V call is TRBV7-2, the J call TRBJ1-6, with D possibly matching TRBD1 (6 bases). V dropped 5 bases and J dropped 1 base, with 9 bases sitting between them. This CDR3 contains 15 residues. CDR1 is SGHTA, CDR2 FQGNSA, per germline. The CDR3 DNA follows: TGTGCCAGCAGCAAACAGGGTTCCTATAATTCACCCCTCCACTTT. This sequence encodes CASSKQGSYNSPLHF.

The rearrangement uses TRBV4-1 and TRBJ1-5, with D perhaps TRBD1 (5 bases). Germline V CDR1 and CDR2: MGHRA, YSYEKL. The V end lost 1 base, the J end lost 0 bases, and 7 bases lay between the germline ends. The CDR3 spans 15 residues. The CDR3 loop is CASSQGGVSNQPQHF. In DNA form, the CDR3 reads TGCGCCAGCAGCCAAGGGGGGGTTAGCAATCAGCCCCAGCATTTT.

The CDR3 nucleotides read TGTGCCAGCAGTTTATGGCTAGCGGGTAACTGGGGCTACGAGCAGTACTTC. Its translation is CASSLWLAGNWGYEQYF. The chain carries TRBV28 and TRBJ2-7; 8 bases align to TRBD2. The CDR3 covers 17 residues. The J segment lost 3 bases and the V segment lost 0 bases, leaving 10 bases of the junction unmatched. Germline CDR1 and CDR2: MDHEN and SYDVKM.

The J gene is TRBJ1-1, the V gene TRBV4-1; D perhaps matches TRBD1 (5 bases). Deletions cut 2 bases from V and 5 bases from J, with 12 bases between. Germline V gives CDR1 MGHRA, CDR2 YSYEKL. The CDR3 is 14 amino acids. CDR3 sequence (DNA): TGCGCCAGCAGCCAACCGACGGGGGGAACTGAAGCTTTCTTT. Translated: CASSQPTGGTEAFF.

This clone was observed a single time. The chain recombines TRBV24-1 with TRBJ2-7; D tentatively fits TRBD1 or TRBD2 (5 bases each). Germline V lookup: CDR1 KGHDR, CDR2 SFDVKD. This CDR3 region has 14 residues. V gave up 0 bases and J gave up 12 bases, with 17 bases separating them. The CDR3 loop is CATSDLRDPLRRYF. In nucleotides, the CDR3 is TGTGCCACCAGTGATTTGAGGGACCCCCTACGGCGGTACTTC.

Written as DNA, the CDR3 is TGTGCCAGCAGCTTAGAAGGGACAGGGTACTACGAGCAGTACTTC. Translated: CASSLEGTGYYEQYF. This chain connects TRBV11-2 to TRBJ2-7; 9 bases align to TRBD1. V was clipped by 0 bases and J by 3 bases; unmatched bases: 3. The CDR3 sequence is 15 residues long. The V gene's germline CDR1 is SGHAT and CDR2 FQNNGV. Drawing the rest from reference TRBV11-2 and TRBJ2-7, the complete variable domain is EAGVAQSPRYKIIEKRQSVAFWCNPISGHATLYWYQQILGQGPKLLIQFQNNGVVDDSQLPKDRFSAERLKGVDSTLKIQPAKLEDSAVYLCASSLEGTGYYEQYFGPGTRLTVT.